These 21 T cell receptor beta chains were sequenced from one sample in a study of T cells expressing NK-cell markers. Each CDR3 protein gets one entry in TCRdb, which reprocessed the 5' RACE reads and gives no DNA. Its table lists about 460,000 distinct CDR3 sequences. Sequencing was done on a sample of blood T cells: a sorted CD56 or NKG2C T cell subset, CD4+ or CD8+ T cells, or bulk PBMC T cells (not recorded which). These receptors were obtained from a woman between 45 and 65 years old in good health.

This chain joins TRBV12-5 and TRBJ1-1; the D call from TCRdb, TRBD1, cannot be confirmed without DNA. The CDR3 extends over 12 amino acids. CDR1 is LGHNT and CDR2 is FRNRAP in the germline V gene. The CDR3 sequence is CASGPRGTEAFF.

The V call is TRBV28, the J call TRBJ2-1; TCRdb selects TRBD2, and the lack of DNA leaves this call unchecked. The CDR3 spans 14 residues. The germline V gene encodes CDR1 MDHEN and CDR2 SYDVKM. CDR3 residues: CASNIAGVLGEQFF.

The gene calls are TRBV13 and TRBJ2-1; TCRdb picks TRBD1, but there is no DNA to check that call. The CDR3 extends over 14 amino acids. CDR1 and CDR2 (germline): PRHDT, FYEKMQ (reference sequence). CDR3: CASSSWTAYNEQFF.

The chain links TRBV10-2 to TRBJ2-1; checking the TCRdb D call of TRBD2 is not possible without DNA. Germline CDR1 and CDR2: WSHSY and SAAADI. The CDR3 loop spans 17 amino acids. CDR3 amino acids: CASSDGTSGRRNNEQFF.

CDR3 region: CASSIGGTAYTGELFF. The chain recombines TRBV19 with TRBJ2-2; TCRdb reports TRBD1, a call that lacks DNA to check it against. CDR3 size: 16 residues. CDR1 is LNHDA, CDR2 SQIVND, per germline (reference sequence).

The V call is TRBV7-8, the J call TRBJ2-1; TCRdb's assignment of TRBD2 cannot be checked, as there is no DNA. From germline, CDR1 is SGHVS and CDR2 FQNEAQ. The CDR3 totals 15 residues. CDR3 amino acids: CASSTRLASGNEQFF.

This chain uses TRBV5-4 with TRBJ2-5; the TRBD2 assignment by TCRdb is unverifiable without DNA. This CDR3 comprises 16 residues. Germline V gene data show CDR1 as SGHNT and CDR2 as YYREEE (reference sequence). CDR3 sequence: CASSSGASGREETQYF.

The rearrangement links TRBV7-8 to TRBJ2-6. CDR3 length: 18 amino acids. The V gene's germline CDR1 is SGHVS and CDR2 FQNEAQ. The CDR3 is CASTLRSGPRSGANVLTF.

The rearrangement uses TRBV5-1 and TRBJ2-1; checking the TCRdb D call of TRBD2 is not possible without DNA. From germline, CDR1 is SGHRS and CDR2 YFSETQ. The CDR3 contains 13 residues. The CDR3: CASSRGGSNEQFF.

The V call is TRBV12-3 or TRBV12-4, the J call TRBJ2-1; TCRdb indicates TRBD1, and absent DNA this call remains unverified. The CDR3 is 15 residues long. Here the CDR3 reads CASSFPRKGSNEQFF.

CDR3 in amino acids: CATSRDQGFEQFF. The chain uses TRBV15 and TRBJ2-1. Germline CDR1 reads LNHNV; CDR2 reads YYDKDF (reference sequence). This CDR3 has 13 amino acids.

The rearrangement joins TRBV30 to TRBJ2-6; the TCRdb D gene call, TRBD1, has no DNA to confirm it. Germline V gene lookup returns CDR1 GTSNPN and CDR2 SVGIG (reference sequence). The length of the CDR3 is 18 residues. This chain's CDR3 is CAWSPWDSLFSGANVLTF.

The CDR3 sequence: CSVVQRTYGYTF. The chain links TRBV29-1 to TRBJ1-2. The CDR3 length is 12 residues. The germline gives CDR1 SQVTM, CDR2 ANQGSEA.

The rearrangement joins TRBV5-1 to TRBJ2-2; with no DNA, the TCRdb D assignment of TRBD2 cannot be verified. CDR1 is SGHRS, CDR2 YFSETQ, per germline. There are 16 residues in the CDR3. CDR3 amino acids: CASSPDRGLAPGELFF.

The chain uses TRBV29-1 and TRBJ1-1; TCRdb designates TRBD1, a call that cannot be tested without DNA. CDR1 SQVTM and CDR2 ANQGSEA come from the germline V gene. The CDR3 extends over 12 amino acids. The CDR3 loop is CSVSGTGVGAFF.

The chain employs TRBV6-5 and TRBJ1-1; TCRdb reports TRBD1, a call that lacks DNA to check it against. The CDR3 sequence is 11 residues long. Germline V CDR1 and CDR2: MNHEY, SVGAGI. CDR3 region: CASTWGPEAFF.

The chain links TRBV5-1 to TRBJ2-1; TCRdb picks TRBD2, but there is no DNA to check that call. The CDR3 has 13 amino acids. CDR1 SGHRS and CDR2 YFSETQ come from the germline V gene. The CDR3: CASGGLFGNEQFF.

This chain links TRBV3-1 with TRBJ1-1; TCRdb names TRBD1, which stays unverified in the absence of DNA. Germline V gives CDR1 LGHDT, CDR2 YNNKEL (reference sequence). This CDR3 is built from 15 residues. This CDR3 is CASSQDWRVGTEAFF. The full variable domain, in which reference TRBV3-1 and TRBJ1-1 provide the parts outside the CDR3, is DTAVSQTPKYLVTQMGNDKSIKCEQNLGHDTMYWYKQDSKKFLKIMFSYNNKELIINETVPNRFSPKSPDKAHLNLHINSLELGDSAVYFCASSQDWRVGTEAFFGQGTRLTVV.

The chain combines TRBV7-2 with TRBJ2-2; TCRdb's D call, TRBD2, is unchecked because there is no DNA. From germline, CDR1 is SGHTA and CDR2 FQGNSA. The CDR3 totals 13 residues. The CDR3 sequence: CASTPGGAGELFF.

The V gene is TRBV12-3 or TRBV12-4, the J gene TRBJ2-3. The CDR3 length is 11 residues. CDR3 amino acids: CASLRSDTQYF.

This sequence joins TRBV11-2 and TRBJ2-3; TCRdb picks TRBD2, but there is no DNA to check that call. The CDR3 has 17 amino acids. CDR1 and CDR2 (germline): SGHAT, FQNNGV. The chain's CDR3 is CASSEPIAGGSTDTQYF.